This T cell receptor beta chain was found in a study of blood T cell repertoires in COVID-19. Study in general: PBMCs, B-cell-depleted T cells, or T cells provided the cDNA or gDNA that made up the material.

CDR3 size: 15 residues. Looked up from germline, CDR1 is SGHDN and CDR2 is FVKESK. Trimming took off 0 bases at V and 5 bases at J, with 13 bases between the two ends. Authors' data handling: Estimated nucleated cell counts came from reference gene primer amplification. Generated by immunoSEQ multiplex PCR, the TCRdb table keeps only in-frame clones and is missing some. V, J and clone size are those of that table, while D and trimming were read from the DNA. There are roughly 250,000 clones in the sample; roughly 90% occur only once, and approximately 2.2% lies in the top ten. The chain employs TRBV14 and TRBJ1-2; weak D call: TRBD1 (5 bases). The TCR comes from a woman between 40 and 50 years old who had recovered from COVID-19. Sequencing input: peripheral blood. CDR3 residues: CASSQDLAREYGYTF. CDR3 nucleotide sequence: TGTGCCAGCAGCCAAGATCTCGCCAGGGAATATGGCTACACCTTC.